At least ten counts were recorded for the clone carrying this TCR beta chain. Its antigen remains unidentified. These data come from a study of CD8 T cells in ankylosing spondylitis. Study observations and caveats: Peripheral blood held disease-linked clones only at relatively low frequency, and these were CD8+. Both synovial fluid and blood in reactive arthritis had previously been reported to carry some motif variants.

V dropped 6 bases and J dropped 1; count of bases not matched to a gene: 4. The CDR3 covers 14 residues. The authors made TCR beta libraries by quantitative 5'-RACE with molecular barcodes. In TCRdb, the 5' RACE reads were re-called with MiXCR into one record per CDR3 protein. The sample lists 150,000 to 200,000 distinct CDR3 sequences, about 20% occurring once. Sequenced: blood, either unsorted or a sorted T cell fraction (not recorded which). The V call is TRBV12-3 or TRBV12-4, the J call TRBJ2-3, with TRBD1 matching 7 bases. The sequence came from a male donor aged 5 to 29 with ankylosing spondylitis or in good health (not recorded which). CDR3 nucleotide sequence: TGTGCCAGCAGATCAGACAGGGGCACAGATACGCAGTATTTT. Translating gives CASRSDRGTDTQYF.